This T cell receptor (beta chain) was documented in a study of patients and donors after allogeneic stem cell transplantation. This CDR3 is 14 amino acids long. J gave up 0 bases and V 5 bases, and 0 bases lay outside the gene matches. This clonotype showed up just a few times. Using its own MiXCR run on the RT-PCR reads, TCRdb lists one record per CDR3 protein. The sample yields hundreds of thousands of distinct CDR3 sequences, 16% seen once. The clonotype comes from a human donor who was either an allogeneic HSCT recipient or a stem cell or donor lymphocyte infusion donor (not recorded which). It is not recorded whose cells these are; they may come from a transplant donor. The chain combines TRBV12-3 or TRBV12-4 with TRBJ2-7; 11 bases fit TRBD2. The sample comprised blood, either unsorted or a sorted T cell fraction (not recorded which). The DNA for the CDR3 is TGTGCCAGCAGTACTAGCGGGAGCTCCTACGAGCAGTACTTC. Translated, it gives CASSTSGSSYEQYF.